The next 18 T cell receptor beta chains were all read from a single sample in a study of T-cell memory formation after mild COVID-19. TCRdb analysed the 5' RACE reads with MiXCR anew, one entry per CDR3 protein. The top ten hold roughly 24% of the sample, which has approximately 270,000 distinct CDR3 sequences, roughly 17% seen once. The sample was PBMCs or a T cell subset sorted from them (not recorded which). The source of these receptors is a man aged 18 to 29 who had mild COVID-19 (a few samples of this study predate the infection). Cell type and time point are not known.

This clonotype was found a few times. CDR3 sequence reads: CASSPDRDLYEQYF. Written as DNA, the CDR3 is TGTGCCAGCAGCCCCGACAGAGACCTCTACGAGCAGTACTTC. The chain employs TRBV7-2 and TRBJ2-7; D might be TRBD1 (5 bases). This CDR3 contains 14 residues. The germline CDR1 and CDR2 sequences are SGHTA and FQGNSA. V lost 5 bases to trimming and J lost 3 bases, with 14 bases between them.

The chain has TRBV4-3 and TRBJ1-6; D is unresolved. Deletions cut 0 bases from V and 10 bases from J, with 7 bases between. The CDR3 loop spans 13 amino acids. Germline V lookup: CDR1 LGHNA, CDR2 YSLEER. CDR3 protein: CASSQEVRSPLHF. The CDR3 DNA reads TGCGCCAGCAGCCAAGAGGTCCGCTCACCCCTCCACTTT.

Only a few counts were recorded for this clonotype. The gene calls are TRBV27 and TRBJ2-7; D gene unclear. Deletions cut 3 bases from V and 7 bases from J, with 13 bases between. Germline loops: CDR1 MNHEY, CDR2 SMNVEV (reference sequence). This CDR3 is 13 amino acids long. In DNA, the CDR3 is TGTGCCAGCAGTTTCGGCAGCTACGGTGAGCAGTACTTC. Protein: CASSFGSYGEQYF.

The V call is TRBV5-1, the J call TRBJ1-1; no definite D call. The CDR3 extends over 13 amino acids. Trimming left V 4 bases short and J 6 bases short, with 13 bases between. Germline assignment: CDR1 SGHRS and CDR2 YFSETQ. CDR3 residues: CASSKSFEAEAFF. The CDR3 DNA reads TGCGCCAGCAGCAAGTCCTTCGAGGCTGAAGCTTTCTTT.

The rearrangement links TRBV18 to TRBJ2-2, with a possible D match to TRBD2 (5 bases). CDR3 length: 16 residues. CDR1 KGHSH and CDR2 LQKENI come from the germline V gene. Between the trimmed V and J ends, which lost 3 bases and 6 bases, there was a span of 17 bases. Here the CDR3 reads CASSPLTGLDPGELFF. The DNA for the CDR3 is TGTGCCAGCTCACCCCTTACCGGACTCGACCCCGGGGAGCTGTTTTTT.

This clonotype came up a few times. V and J are TRBV5-1 and TRBJ1-1; D is ambiguous. Trimming left V 0 bases short and J 7 bases short, with 10 bases between. Germline V gene sequence: CDR1 SGHRS, CDR2 YFSETQ. This CDR3 has 13 residues. The chain's CDR3 is CASSLAGQFEAFF. As DNA, the CDR3 is TGCGCCAGCAGCTTGGCCGGGCAATTTGAAGCTTTCTTT.

The chain carries TRBV28 and TRBJ1-5; D remains ambiguous. The CDR3 has 16 residues. With 3 bases removed from V and 0 bases from J, the gap between germline ends came to 12 bases. CDR1 MDHEN and CDR2 SYDVKM come from the germline V gene. CDR3 protein: CASSFRDYYSNQPQHF. In DNA, the CDR3 is TGTGCCAGCAGTTTTCGAGATTACTATAGCAATCAGCCCCAGCATTTT.

This rearrangement joins TRBV5-5 to TRBJ2-1; TRBD2 aligns across 7 bases. The V segment lost 0 bases and the J segment 9 bases; nucleotides outside the gene matches: 6. Germline CDR1 and CDR2: SGHKS and YYEKEE (reference sequence). The CDR3 runs to 14 residues. CDR3 region: CASSLGEGSGEQFF. For the CDR3, the DNA is TGTGCCAGCAGCTTGGGGGAGGGGTCCGGTGAGCAGTTCTTC.

This clonotype was seen a few times. J is TRBJ1-5 and V is TRBV12-3 or TRBV12-4; D is unresolved. Trimming removed 8 bases from V and 6 bases from J, with 17 bases in between. The CDR3 extends over 14 amino acids. The CDR3 nucleotides read TGTGCCAGCCAGTCCTTGGGAGAGGGTCAGCCCCAGCATTTT. This codes for CASQSLGEGQPQHF.

This clonotype showed up just a few times. This chain connects TRBV7-9 to TRBJ1-6; D is possibly TRBD1 (5 bases). The CDR3 covers 16 residues. The germline V gene encodes CDR1 SEHNR and CDR2 FQNEAQ (reference sequence). V gave up 4 bases and J gave up 8 bases, with 18 bases separating them. CDR3: CASSSTGRLAYSPLHF. The CDR3, as DNA: TGTGCCAGCAGCTCCACGGGACGACTCGCCTATTCACCCCTCCACTTT.

The table lists this clonotype with a few counts. The chain links TRBV6-5 to TRBJ2-5, with 8 bases lining up with TRBD2. J lost 1 base, V lost 0 bases, and 13 bases had no gene match. From germline, CDR1 is MNHEY and CDR2 SVGAGI. The CDR3 runs to 19 residues. The CDR3 DNA sequence: TGTGCCAGCAGTTACTCTCTAGCGGGTTCCCGGAACTCCCAAGAGACCCAGTACTTC. Its protein is CASSYSLAGSRNSQETQYF.

This clonotype has a handful of counts. CDR3 sequence: CASSQKGQTDTQYF. For the CDR3, the DNA is TGTGCCAGCAGCCAGAAAGGCCAAACAGATACGCAGTATTTT. V usage is TRBV4-2 and J usage is TRBJ2-3, with no clear D. The germline V gene has CDR1 LGHNA and CDR2 YNFKEQ. The CDR3 length is 14 residues. The V end was cut by 3 bases, the J end by 3 bases, with 10 bases between.

This clonotype has a handful of counts. V gene TRBV3-1 combines with J gene TRBJ1-5; D ambiguous. Trimming left V 0 bases short and J 4 bases short, with 7 bases between. The CDR3 runs 14 residues. Germline-derived CDR1 and CDR2 are LGHDT and YNNKEL (reference sequence). CDR3 sequence: CASSQDGANQPQHF. The CDR3 bases are TGTGCCAGCAGCCAAGATGGCGCGAATCAGCCCCAGCATTTT.

This clonotype was seen many times. The rearrangement joins TRBV28 to TRBJ2-3; D gene uncertain. Trimming took 5 bases from V and 14 from J, leaving 17 bases between them. Germline lookup yields CDR1 MDHEN and CDR2 SYDVKM. The CDR3 consists of 12 residues. CDR3 in DNA: TGTGCCAGCAGTATAGGGCCCCGCGCCCCGTATTTT. It translates to CASSIGPRAPYF.

This chain links TRBV10-1 with TRBJ2-3; the D call may be TRBD1 or TRBD2 (6 bases each). Germline lookup yields CDR1 WNHNN and CDR2 SYGVQD (reference sequence). This CDR3 is 14 amino acids long. The V end was cut by 1 base, the J end by 4 bases, with 9 bases between. The CDR3 bases are TGCGCCAGCAGTGAGTGGGGGGCATCAGATACGCAGTATTTT. Translation: CASSEWGASDTQYF.

This clonotype was recorded at least ten times. The chain couples TRBV2 to TRBJ1-6; the match to TRBD1 covers 9 bases. The germline V gene has CDR1 SNHLY and CDR2 FYNNEI. The CDR3 is 14 residues long. V shed 2 bases and J 9 bases; nucleotides not matched to a gene: 2. CDR3 sequence reads: CASSEIQGASPLHF. The CDR3, as DNA: TGTGCCAGCAGTGAAATACAGGGGGCTTCACCCCTCCACTTT.

The chain couples TRBV20-1 to TRBJ1-2; D is ambiguous. The germline V gene encodes CDR1 DFQATT and CDR2 SNEGSKA (reference sequence). The CDR3 is 14 residues long. V gave up 4 bases and J gave up 5 bases, with 17 bases separating them. Here the CDR3 DNA reads TGCAGTGCTACTGACGACACGAAACTTTATGGCTACACCTTC. The encoded protein is CSATDDTKLYGYTF.

This clonotype was counted a few times. This chain connects TRBV7-9 to TRBJ1-2, with D hard to call. This CDR3 is 13 amino acids long. Trimming cost V 3 bases and J 4 bases, with 9 bases left between them. CDR1 is SEHNR, CDR2 FQNEAQ, per germline (reference sequence). DNA for the CDR3: TGTGCCAGCAGCTTTTCTCCGACCTATGGCTACACCTTC. Translation: CASSFSPTYGYTF.